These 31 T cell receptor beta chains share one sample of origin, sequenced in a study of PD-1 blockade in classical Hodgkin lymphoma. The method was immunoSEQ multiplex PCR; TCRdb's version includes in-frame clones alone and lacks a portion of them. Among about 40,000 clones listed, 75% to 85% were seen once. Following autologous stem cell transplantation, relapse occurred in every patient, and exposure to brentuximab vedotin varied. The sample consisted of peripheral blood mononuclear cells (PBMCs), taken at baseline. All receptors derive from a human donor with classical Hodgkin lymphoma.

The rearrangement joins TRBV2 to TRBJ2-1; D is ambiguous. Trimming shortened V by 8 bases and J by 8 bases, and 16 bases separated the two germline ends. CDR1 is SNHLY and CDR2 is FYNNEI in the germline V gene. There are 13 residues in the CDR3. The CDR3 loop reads CASGLDGRDEQFF. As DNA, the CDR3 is TGTGCCAGCGGGTTAGATGGGCGCGATGAGCAGTTCTTC.

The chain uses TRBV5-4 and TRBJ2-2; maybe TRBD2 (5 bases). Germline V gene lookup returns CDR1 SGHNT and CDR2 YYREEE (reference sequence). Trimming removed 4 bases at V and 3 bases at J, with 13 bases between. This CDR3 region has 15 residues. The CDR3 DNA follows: TGTGCCAGCAGCATGAGAACGGGGTACACCGGGGAGCTGTTTTTT. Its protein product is CASSMRTGYTGELFF.

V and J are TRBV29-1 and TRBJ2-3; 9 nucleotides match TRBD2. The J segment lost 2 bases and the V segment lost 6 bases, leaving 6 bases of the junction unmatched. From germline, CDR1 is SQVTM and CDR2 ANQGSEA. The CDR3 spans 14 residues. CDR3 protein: CSVSSGRYTDTQYF. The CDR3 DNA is TGCAGCGTCTCGAGCGGGAGGTACACAGATACGCAGTATTTT.

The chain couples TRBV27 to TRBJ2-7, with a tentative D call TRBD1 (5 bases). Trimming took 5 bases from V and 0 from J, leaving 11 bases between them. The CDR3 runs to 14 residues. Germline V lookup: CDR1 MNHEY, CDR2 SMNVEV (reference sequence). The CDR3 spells CASSIGQGSYEQYF. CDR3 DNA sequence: TGTGCCAGCAGTATTGGCCAGGGCTCCTACGAGCAGTACTTC.

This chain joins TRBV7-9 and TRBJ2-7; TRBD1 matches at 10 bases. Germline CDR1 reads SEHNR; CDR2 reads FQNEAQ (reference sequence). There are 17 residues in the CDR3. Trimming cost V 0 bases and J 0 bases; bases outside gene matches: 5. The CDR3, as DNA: TGTGCCAGCAGCTTAGCGACGGGACAGGGGCTCTCCTACGAGCAGTACTTC. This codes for CASSLATGQGLSYEQYF.

CDR3 region: CASSLAWATDTQYF. CDR3 nucleotide sequence: TGCGCCAGCAGCTTGGCCTGGGCCACAGATACGCAGTATTTT. This chain links TRBV5-1 with TRBJ2-3; D not certain. Germline assignment: CDR1 SGHRS and CDR2 YFSETQ. Trimming removed 0 bases from V and 2 bases from J, with 7 bases in between. The CDR3 sequence is 14 residues long.

CDR3 in amino acids: CASSQGSPEGETQYF. The CDR3 DNA reads as TGCGCCAGCAGCCAAGGCTCACCCGAGGGAGAGACCCAGTACTTC. The chain couples TRBV4-1 to TRBJ2-5; possible D gene TRBD2, 5 bases. The V gene lost 1 base and the J gene lost 4 bases, with 13 bases spanning the gap. CDR3 size: 15 residues. Germline V gene data show CDR1 as MGHRA and CDR2 as YSYEKL.

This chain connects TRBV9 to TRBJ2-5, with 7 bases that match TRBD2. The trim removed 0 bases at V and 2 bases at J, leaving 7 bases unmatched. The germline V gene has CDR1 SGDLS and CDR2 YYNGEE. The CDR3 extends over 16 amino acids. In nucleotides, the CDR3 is TGTGCCAGCAGCGTAGGGGGTGGGAGGGGTCAAGAGACCCAGTACTTC. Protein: CASSVGGGRGQETQYF.

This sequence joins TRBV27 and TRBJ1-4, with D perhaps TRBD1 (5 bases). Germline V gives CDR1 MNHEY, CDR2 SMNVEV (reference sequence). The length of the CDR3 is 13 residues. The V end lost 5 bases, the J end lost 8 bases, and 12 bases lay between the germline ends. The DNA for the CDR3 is TGTGCCAGCAGTCTCCAGGGTCACGAAAAACTGTTTTTT. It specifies CASSLQGHEKLFF.

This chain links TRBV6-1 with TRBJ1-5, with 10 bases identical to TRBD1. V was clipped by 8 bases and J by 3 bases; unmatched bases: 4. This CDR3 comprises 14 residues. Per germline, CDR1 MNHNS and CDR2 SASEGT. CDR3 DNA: TGTGCCAGCCGACAGGGGGCGAACAATCAGCCCCAGCATTTT. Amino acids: CASRQGANNQPQHF.

CDR3 residues: CSVEGTGVYGELFF. CDR3 in DNA: TGCAGCGTTGAAGGGACAGGGGTATATGGGGAGCTGTTTTTT. This chain uses TRBV29-1 with TRBJ2-2; TRBD1 matches 9 bases. Trimming cost V 1 base and J 8 bases; bases outside gene matches: 5. Germline V gives CDR1 SQVTM, CDR2 ANQGSEA. This CDR3 is 14 amino acids long.

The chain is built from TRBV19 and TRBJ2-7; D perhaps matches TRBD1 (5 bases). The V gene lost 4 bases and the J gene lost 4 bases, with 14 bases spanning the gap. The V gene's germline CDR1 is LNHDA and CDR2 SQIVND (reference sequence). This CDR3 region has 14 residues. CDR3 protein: CASSKYAGIYEQYF. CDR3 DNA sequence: TGTGCCAGTAGTAAGTACGCAGGGATATACGAGCAGTACTTC.

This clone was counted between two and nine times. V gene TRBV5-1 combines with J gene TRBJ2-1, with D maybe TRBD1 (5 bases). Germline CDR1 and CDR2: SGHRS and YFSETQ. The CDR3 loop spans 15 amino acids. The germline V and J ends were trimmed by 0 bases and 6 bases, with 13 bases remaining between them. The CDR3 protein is CASSLAQGDLNEQFF. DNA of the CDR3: TGCGCCAGCAGCTTGGCCCAGGGTGATCTCAATGAGCAGTTCTTC.

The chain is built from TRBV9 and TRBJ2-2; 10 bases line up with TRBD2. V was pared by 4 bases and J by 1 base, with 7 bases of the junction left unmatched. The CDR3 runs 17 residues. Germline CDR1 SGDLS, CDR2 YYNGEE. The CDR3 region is CASSSPASGGNTGELFF. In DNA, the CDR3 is TGTGCCAGCAGCTCGCCGGCTAGCGGGGGGAACACCGGGGAGCTGTTTTTT. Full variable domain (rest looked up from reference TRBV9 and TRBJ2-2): DSGVTQTPKHLITATGQRVTLRCSPRSGDLSVYWYQQSLDQGLQFLIQYYNGEERAKGNILERFSAQQFPDLHSELNLSSLELGDSALYFCASSSPASGGNTGELFFGEGSRLTVL.

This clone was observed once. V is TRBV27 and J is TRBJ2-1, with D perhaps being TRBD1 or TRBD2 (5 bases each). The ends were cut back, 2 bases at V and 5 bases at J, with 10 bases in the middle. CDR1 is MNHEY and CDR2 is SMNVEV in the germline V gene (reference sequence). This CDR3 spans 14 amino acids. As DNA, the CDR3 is TGTGCCAGCAGTTTACGGGGACCAAACAATGAGCAGTTCTTC. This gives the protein CASSLRGPNNEQFF.

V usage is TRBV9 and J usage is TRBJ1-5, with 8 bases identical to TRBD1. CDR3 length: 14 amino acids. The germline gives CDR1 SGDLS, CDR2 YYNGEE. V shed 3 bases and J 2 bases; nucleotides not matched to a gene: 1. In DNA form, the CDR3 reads TGTGCCAGCAGCGCGACAGGGGGCAATCAGCCCCAGCATTTT. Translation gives CASSATGGNQPQHF.

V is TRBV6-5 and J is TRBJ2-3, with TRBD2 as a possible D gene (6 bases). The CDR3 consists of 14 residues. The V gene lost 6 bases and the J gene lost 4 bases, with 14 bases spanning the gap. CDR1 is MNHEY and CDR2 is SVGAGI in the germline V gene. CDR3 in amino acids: CASRRRRLADTQYF. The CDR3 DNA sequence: TGTGCCAGCAGAAGACGGAGACTAGCAGATACGCAGTATTTT.

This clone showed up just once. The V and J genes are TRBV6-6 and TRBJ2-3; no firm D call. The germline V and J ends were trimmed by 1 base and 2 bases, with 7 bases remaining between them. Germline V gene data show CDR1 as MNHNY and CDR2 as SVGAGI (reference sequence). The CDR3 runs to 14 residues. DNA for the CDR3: TGTGCCAGCAGTTACTATGGACCCACAGATACGCAGTATTTT. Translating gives CASSYYGPTDTQYF.

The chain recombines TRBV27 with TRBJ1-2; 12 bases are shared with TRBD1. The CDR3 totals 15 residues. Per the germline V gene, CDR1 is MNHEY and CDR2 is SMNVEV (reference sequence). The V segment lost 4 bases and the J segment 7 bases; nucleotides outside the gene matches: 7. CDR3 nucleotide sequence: TGTGCCAGCAGTTCCAACCGGGACAGGGGGCGTGGCTACACCTTC. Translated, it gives CASSSNRDRGRGYTF.

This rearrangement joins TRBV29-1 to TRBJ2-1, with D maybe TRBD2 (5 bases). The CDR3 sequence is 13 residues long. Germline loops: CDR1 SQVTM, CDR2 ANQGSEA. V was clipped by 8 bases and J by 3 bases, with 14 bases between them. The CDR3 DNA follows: TGCAGCATGACCGGGATCCTCTACAATGAGCAGTTCTTC. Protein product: CSMTGILYNEQFF.

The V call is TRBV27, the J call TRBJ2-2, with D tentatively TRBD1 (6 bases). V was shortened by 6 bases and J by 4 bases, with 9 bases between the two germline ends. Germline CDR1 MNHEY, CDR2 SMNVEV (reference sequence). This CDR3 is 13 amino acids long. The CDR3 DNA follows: TGTGCCAGCAGCTCAGGGGCCACCGGGGAGCTGTTTTTT. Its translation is CASSSGATGELFF.

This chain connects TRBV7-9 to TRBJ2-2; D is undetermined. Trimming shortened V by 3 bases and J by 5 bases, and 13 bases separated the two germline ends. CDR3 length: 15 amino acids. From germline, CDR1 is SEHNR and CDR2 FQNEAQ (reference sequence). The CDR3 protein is CASSFPRLLTGELFF. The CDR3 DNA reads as TGTGCCAGCAGCTTTCCCCGGCTATTAACCGGGGAGCTGTTTTTT.

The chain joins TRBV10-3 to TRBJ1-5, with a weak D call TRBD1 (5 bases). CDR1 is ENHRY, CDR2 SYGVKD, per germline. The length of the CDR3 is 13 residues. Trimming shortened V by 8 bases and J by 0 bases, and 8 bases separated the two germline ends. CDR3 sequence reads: CAIGTDSNQPQHF. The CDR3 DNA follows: TGTGCCATCGGGACGGATAGCAATCAGCCCCAGCATTTT.

The CDR3 region has the DNA TGTGCCAGCAGTCTGGAGGGGGGGGCCACAGATACGCAGTATTTT. It yields the protein CASSLEGGATDTQYF. The V call is TRBV27, the J call TRBJ2-3, with D maybe TRBD2 (7 bases). The germline CDR1 and CDR2 sequences are MNHEY and SMNVEV (reference sequence). This CDR3 spans 15 amino acids. V lost 5 bases, J lost 2 bases, and 14 bases lay in between.

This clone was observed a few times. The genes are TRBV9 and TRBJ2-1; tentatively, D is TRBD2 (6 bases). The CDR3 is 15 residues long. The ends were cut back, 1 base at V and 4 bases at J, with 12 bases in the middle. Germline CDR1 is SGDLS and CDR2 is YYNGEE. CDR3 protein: CASSVFGGNYNEQFF. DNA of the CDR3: TGTGCCAGCAGCGTATTCGGGGGAAATTACAATGAGCAGTTCTTC.

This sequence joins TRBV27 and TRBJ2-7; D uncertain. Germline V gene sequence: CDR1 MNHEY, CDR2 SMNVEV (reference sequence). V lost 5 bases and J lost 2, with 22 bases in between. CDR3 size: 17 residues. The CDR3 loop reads CASSPSWPDTRAYEQYF. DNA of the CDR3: TGTGCCAGCAGTCCCTCATGGCCTGACACAAGGGCCTACGAGCAGTACTTC.

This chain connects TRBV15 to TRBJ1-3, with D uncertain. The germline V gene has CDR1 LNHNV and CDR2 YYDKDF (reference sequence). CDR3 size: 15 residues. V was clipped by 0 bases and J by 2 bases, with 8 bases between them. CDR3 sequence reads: CATSRDWWAGNTIYF. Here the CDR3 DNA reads TGTGCCACCAGCAGAGATTGGTGGGCTGGAAACACCATATATTTT.

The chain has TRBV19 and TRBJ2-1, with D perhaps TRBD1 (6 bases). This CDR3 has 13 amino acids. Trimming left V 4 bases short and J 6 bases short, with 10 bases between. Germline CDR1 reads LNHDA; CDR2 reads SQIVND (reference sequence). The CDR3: CASSNRDTNEQFF. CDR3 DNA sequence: TGTGCCAGTAGTAACCGGGACACCAATGAGCAGTTCTTC.

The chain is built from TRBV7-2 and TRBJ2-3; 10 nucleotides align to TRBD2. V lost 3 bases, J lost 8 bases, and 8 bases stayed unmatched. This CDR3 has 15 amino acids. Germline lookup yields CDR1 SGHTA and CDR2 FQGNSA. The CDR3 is CASSFLAGVGGTQYF. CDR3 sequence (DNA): TGTGCCAGCAGCTTTCTAGCGGGAGTAGGTGGTACGCAGTATTTT. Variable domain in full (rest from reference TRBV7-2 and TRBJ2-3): GAGVSQSPSNKVTEKGKDVELRCDPISGHTALYWYRQSLGQGLEFLIYFQGNSAPDKSGLPSDRFSAERTGGSVSTLTIQRTQQEDSAVYLCASSFLAGVGGTQYFGPGTRLTVL.

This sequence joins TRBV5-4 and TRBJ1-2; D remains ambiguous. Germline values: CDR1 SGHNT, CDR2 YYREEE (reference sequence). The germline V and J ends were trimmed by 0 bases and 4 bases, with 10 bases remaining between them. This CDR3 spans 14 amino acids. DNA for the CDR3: TGTGCCAGCAGCTTGGCGGGGTTGAGCTATGGCTACACCTTC. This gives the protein CASSLAGLSYGYTF.

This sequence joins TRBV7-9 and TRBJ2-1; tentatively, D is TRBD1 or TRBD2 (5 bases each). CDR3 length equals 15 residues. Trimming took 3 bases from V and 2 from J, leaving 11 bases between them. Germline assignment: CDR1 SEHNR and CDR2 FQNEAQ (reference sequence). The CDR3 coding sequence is TGTGCCAGCAGCTTTAGGGGAGCCCCCTACAATGAGCAGTTCTTC. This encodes CASSFRGAPYNEQFF.